These 31 T cell receptor beta chains share one sample of origin, sequenced in a study of tumour-infiltrating T cells in Burkitt lymphoma. Sequencing was performed with immunoSEQ multiplex PCR; in TCRdb, only in-frame clones are kept and a portion is missing. Among 1,700 or so clones listed, 17% were seen once. Sequenced input: tumor tissue. Receptors originate from a human donor with Burkitt lymphoma.

The chain links TRBV4-3 to TRBJ2-1; 10 bases align to TRBD2. The CDR3 loop spans 16 amino acids. Looked up from germline, CDR1 is LGHNA and CDR2 is YSLEER. Trimming cost V 3 bases and J 7 bases; bases outside gene matches: 9. Here the CDR3 DNA reads TGCGCCAGCAGCCACCCCGGGACTAGCGTGGGTAATGAGCAGTTCTTC. Its protein product is CASSHPGTSVGNEQFF.

V gene TRBV5-1 combines with J gene TRBJ2-7, with D possibly matching TRBD1 (6 bases). The CDR3 length is 14 residues. Looked up from germline, CDR1 is SGHRS and CDR2 is YFSETQ. The ends were cut back, 3 bases at V and 5 bases at J, with 15 bases in the middle. CDR3 amino acids: CASSSRDTAHEQYF. The CDR3 DNA follows: TGCGCCAGCAGCTCCCGGGACACCGCTCACGAGCAGTACTTC.

Note on this clone: A much bigger clone sits one base away, suggesting this may be a read error. Distinct nucleotide sequences in the sample also encode this CDR3. The chain is built from TRBV28 and TRBJ2-7; TRBD2 matches at 8 bases. The V segment lost 8 bases and the J segment 3 bases; nucleotides outside the gene matches: 9. This CDR3 is 14 amino acids long. Germline V gives CDR1 MDHEN, CDR2 SYDVKM. The CDR3 coding sequence is TGTGCCAGCTCTCTCCGGGGGGGGATCTACGAGCAGTACTTC. This gives the protein CASSLRGGIYEQYF.

The CDR3 here is CASSMGQMGEKLFF. The CDR3 coding sequence is TGTGCCAGCAGCATGGGACAGATGGGTGAAAAACTGTTTTTT. This chain uses TRBV5-6 with TRBJ1-4, with 7 bases aligning to TRBD1. Looked up from germline, CDR1 is SGHDT and CDR2 is YYEEEE. The V segment lost 4 bases and the J segment 7 bases; nucleotides outside the gene matches: 7. This CDR3 contains 14 residues.

DNA for the CDR3: TGTGCCATCAGCCAAAAGGGACAGGGGGTCTATGGCTACACCTTC. Amino acid sequence: CAISQKGQGVYGYTF. The V and J genes are TRBV10-3 and TRBJ1-2, with 11 bases fitting TRBD1. V dropped 6 bases and J dropped 4; count of bases not matched to a gene: 7. Germline assignment: CDR1 ENHRY and CDR2 SYGVKD. This CDR3 spans 15 amino acids.

V and J are TRBV18 and TRBJ1-1; D is perhaps TRBD1 (5 bases). With 5 bases removed from V and 5 bases from J, the gap between germline ends came to 15 bases. Per germline, CDR1 KGHSH and CDR2 LQKENI. The CDR3 loop spans 14 amino acids. The CDR3 is CASSSQGVGTEAFF. In DNA, the CDR3 is TGTGCCAGCTCATCCCAGGGAGTGGGGACTGAAGCTTTCTTT.

Only a few counts were recorded for this clone. The V call is TRBV12-5, the J call TRBJ1-6; D remains unclear. Germline V gene data show CDR1 as LGHNT and CDR2 as FRNRAP. The germline V and J ends were trimmed by 1 base and 7 bases, with 2 bases remaining between them. The CDR3 covers 12 residues. CDR3 protein: CASGLGNSPLHF. The DNA of the CDR3 is TGTGCTAGTGGTTTGGGGAATTCACCCCTCCACTTT.

On this clone itself: This sample includes further DNA sequences coding for the same CDR3. This chain connects TRBV7-9 to TRBJ2-1, with D tentatively TRBD1 (6 bases). CDR1 SEHNR and CDR2 FQNEAQ come from the germline V gene (reference sequence). CDR3 length equals 12 residues. The germline V and J ends were trimmed by 2 bases and 7 bases, with 6 bases remaining between them. The CDR3, as DNA: TGTGCCAGCAGCTTAAGGGGGAATGAGCAGTTCTTC. Residues: CASSLRGNEQFF.

The CDR3 loop reads CASSLGTGSYNARDEQYF. DNA of the CDR3: TGTGCCAGCAGCTTGGGGACAGGGTCCTACAACGCCCGGGACGAGCAGTACTTC. The rearrangement links TRBV7-2 to TRBJ2-7; 9 nucleotides agree with TRBD1. This CDR3 comprises 18 residues. The ends lost 3 bases at V and 5 bases at J; junction bases unmatched: 17. CDR1 and CDR2 (germline): SGHTA, FQGNSA.

This clone appeared a few times. The chain links TRBV4-3 to TRBJ2-3, with 12 bases identical to TRBD2. After removal of 1 base from V and 6 bases from J, the junction contained 5 bases not matched to a gene. Germline CDR1 and CDR2: LGHNA and YSLEER. The CDR3 has 16 amino acids. The CDR3 nucleotides read TGCGCCAGCAGCCAAGTATCTAGCGGGAGGGCCGATACGCAGTATTTT. Protein sequence: CASSQVSSGRADTQYF.

This clone has just a few counts. V usage is TRBV7-9 and J usage is TRBJ2-1; the D is unclear. V lost 7 bases to trimming and J lost 9 bases, with 7 bases between them. The CDR3 is 10 residues long. The germline V gene has CDR1 SEHNR and CDR2 FQNEAQ (reference sequence). The CDR3, as DNA: TGTGCCAGCAAGGGATTTGAGCAGTTCTTC. It encodes CASKGFEQFF.

The chain has TRBV5-1 and TRBJ2-7; D uncertain. The CDR3 has 13 amino acids. In germline, CDR1 is SGHRS, CDR2 YFSETQ. V lost 2 bases and J 3 bases, leaving 9 bases between the germline ends. The CDR3, as DNA: TGCGCCAGCAGCTTAGCAGAACACTACGAGCAGTACTTC. Translation: CASSLAEHYEQYF.

Remarks on this clone: One end of the junction is discordant with germline, which a read error may explain. This chain uses TRBV7-3 with TRBJ2-2; D is perhaps TRBD1 (6 bases). There are 14 residues in the CDR3. Per germline, CDR1 SGHTA and CDR2 FQGTGA. The CDR3 bases are TGTGCCAGCAGCTCGGACAGCTACACCGGGAAGCTGTTTTTT. Protein: CASSSDSYTGKLFF. Full variable domain (outside the CDR3, taken from reference TRBV7-3 and TRBJ2-2): GAGVSQTPSNKVTEKGKYVELRCDPISGHTALYWYRQSLGQGPEFLIYFQGTGAADDSGLPNDRFFAVRPEGSVSTLKIQRTERGDSAVYLCASSSDSYTGKLFFGEGSRLTVL.

This clone was observed a few times. The chain is built from TRBV7-6 and TRBJ2-1, with D perhaps matching TRBD2 (6 bases). The CDR3 extends over 13 amino acids. The V and J ends lost 5 bases and 9 bases respectively, with 14 bases between them. Germline CDR1 is SGHVS and CDR2 is FNYEAQ. CDR3 nucleotide sequence: TGTGCCAGCAGCCCCGGGCGGGGTCTTGAGCAGTTCTTC. Translating it yields CASSPGRGLEQFF.

The chain links TRBV5-4 to TRBJ2-3, with 9 bases that match TRBD1. V gave up 4 bases and J gave up 2 bases; unmatched junction bases: 5. CDR3 length: 15 amino acids. The germline gives CDR1 SGHNT, CDR2 YYREEE (reference sequence). The CDR3 region has the DNA TGTGCCAGCAGCGCCCGGGACAGGGCCACAGATACGCAGTATTTT. Protein sequence: CASSARDRATDTQYF.

The chain recombines TRBV7-2 with TRBJ2-5, with 8 bases identical to TRBD2. J was trimmed by 7 bases and V by 2 bases; bases with no gene match: 6. The V gene's germline CDR1 is SGHTA and CDR2 FQGNSA. The CDR3 loop spans 14 amino acids. As DNA, the CDR3 is TGTGCCAGCAGCTTATCGGGGGGGGCCAGGACCCAGTACTTC. Protein sequence: CASSLSGGARTQYF.

The genes are TRBV29-1 and TRBJ1-2, with 7 positions matching TRBD1. In germline, CDR1 is SQVTM, CDR2 ANQGSEA. The CDR3 covers 11 residues. The trim removed 4 bases at V and 7 bases at J, leaving 3 bases unmatched. CDR3: CSVGQGIGYTF. CDR3 bases: TGCAGCGTTGGACAGGGAATTGGCTACACCTTC. Full variable domain (rest looked up from reference TRBV29-1 and TRBJ1-2): SAVISQKPSRDICQRGTSLTIQCQVDSQVTMMFWYRQQPGQSLTLIATANQGSEATYESGFVIDKFPISRPNLTFSTLTVSNMSPEDSSIYLCSVGQGIGYTFGSGTRLTVV.

The chain couples TRBV7-3 to TRBJ1-1; a possible D gene is TRBD1 (6 bases). Trimming took off 0 bases at V and 1 base at J, with 9 bases between the two ends. The CDR3 spans 15 residues. Germline CDR1 reads SGHTA; CDR2 reads FQGTGA. CDR3: CASSLTVQGNTEAFF. In DNA, the CDR3 is TGTGCCAGCAGCTTAACGGTACAGGGGAACACTGAAGCTTTCTTT. The complete variable domain, with remaining parts taken from reference TRBV7-3 and TRBJ1-1, reads GAGVSQTPSNKVTEKGKYVELRCDPISGHTALYWYRQSLGQGPEFLIYFQGTGAADDSGLPNDRFFAVRPEGSVSTLKIQRTERGDSAVYLCASSLTVQGNTEAFFGQGTRLTVV.

This chain joins TRBV11-2 and TRBJ2-7; 7 bases are shared with TRBD2. This CDR3 contains 15 residues. Germline CDR1 and CDR2: SGHAT and FQNNGV. The V segment lost 1 base and the J segment 3 bases; nucleotides outside the gene matches: 6. CDR3 loop: CASSLAASGYYEQYF. Here the CDR3 DNA reads TGTGCCAGCAGCTTAGCAGCTAGCGGATACTACGAGCAGTACTTC.

This chain links TRBV7-9 with TRBJ2-1, with D possibly being TRBD2 (6 bases). This CDR3 has 15 residues. The V gene lost 4 bases and the J gene lost 9 bases, with 19 bases spanning the gap. Germline V gives CDR1 SEHNR, CDR2 FQNEAQ (reference sequence). CDR3 sequence: CASSSWRAVGGEQFF. The DNA for the CDR3 is TGTGCCAGCAGCTCGTGGAGGGCGGTTGGCGGTGAGCAGTTCTTC. The variable domain in full, completed from reference TRBV7-9 and TRBJ2-1, reads DTGVSQNPRHKITKRGQNVTFRCDPISEHNRLYWYRQTLGQGPEFLTYFQNEAQLEKSRLLSDRFSAERPKGSFSTLEIQRTEQGDSAMYLCASSSWRAVGGEQFFGPGTRLTVL.

The chain combines TRBV5-6 with TRBJ2-3; D gene uncertain. Trimming removed 4 bases from V and 2 bases from J, with 2 bases in between. This CDR3 spans 11 amino acids. Germline CDR1 is SGHDT and CDR2 is YYEEEE. The CDR3 region has the DNA TGTGCCAGCAGCGTCACAGATACGCAGTATTTT. Protein sequence: CASSVTDTQYF.

Only a few counts were recorded for this clone. The genes are TRBV5-1 and TRBJ1-2; D might be TRBD1 (5 bases). The CDR3 has 16 amino acids. The V gene's germline CDR1 is SGHRS and CDR2 YFSETQ. V dropped 1 base and J dropped 5 bases, with 18 bases sitting between them. The CDR3 reads CASSLIQGSHIYGYTF. In nucleotides, the CDR3 is TGCGCCAGCAGCTTGATTCAGGGCTCCCATATTTATGGCTACACCTTC.

This clone has only a few counts. The chain is built from TRBV13 and TRBJ1-2; the D is unclear. Germline V lookup: CDR1 PRHDT, CDR2 FYEKMQ (reference sequence). This CDR3 spans 15 amino acids. The V end was cut by 5 bases, the J end by 3 bases, with 16 bases between. CDR3 region: CASSPSRESYYGYTF. Here the CDR3 DNA reads TGTGCCAGCAGCCCCTCTCGGGAGTCATACTATGGCTACACCTTC. Full variable domain (remainder filled in from reference TRBV13 and TRBJ1-2): AAGVIQSPRHLIKEKRETATLKCYPIPRHDTVYWYQQGPGQDPQFLISFYEKMQSDKGSIPDRFSAQQFSDYHSELNMSSLELGDSALYFCASSPSRESYYGYTFGSGTRLTVV.

This clone was seen a few times. The chain joins TRBV27 to TRBJ1-1; TRBD1 is a possible D gene (5 bases). This CDR3 region has 13 residues. Trimming shortened V by 6 bases and J by 1 base, and 9 bases separated the two germline ends. In germline, CDR1 is MNHEY, CDR2 SMNVEV (reference sequence). The CDR3 DNA is TGTGCCAGCAGGGGGGGTCGGAACACTGAAGCTTTCTTT. This codes for CASRGGRNTEAFF.

This clone has more than one count but fewer than ten. Sequence at one end of the junction differs from germline and may be a read error. The chain carries TRBV7-7 and TRBJ2-7; 7 bases match TRBD2. The CDR3 has 13 amino acids. Germline V gene data show CDR1 as SSHAT and CDR2 as FNYEAQ (reference sequence). The CDR3 loop reads CASSLAEADEQYF. The DNA for the CDR3 is TGTGCCAGCAGCCTAGCGGAGGCGGACGAGCAGTACTTC.

The rearrangement uses TRBV7-8 and TRBJ2-4; 9 positions match TRBD1. J was trimmed by 7 bases and V by 4 bases; bases with no gene match: 5. In germline, CDR1 is SGHVS, CDR2 FQNEAQ. This CDR3 contains 14 residues. Written as DNA, the CDR3 is TGTGCCAGCAGCTCACAGGGGGCATATAACATTCAGTACTTC. The encoded protein is CASSSQGAYNIQYF.

This clone was found a few times. Other DNA variants within this sample encode the same CDR3. V and J are TRBV9 and TRBJ1-1; D gene unclear. Germline CDR1 reads SGDLS; CDR2 reads YYNGEE. CDR3 length: 13 residues. V lost 3 bases and J 5 bases, leaving 11 bases between the germline ends. This chain's CDR3 is CASSAWDYTEAFF. Here the CDR3 DNA reads TGTGCCAGCAGCGCCTGGGATTATACTGAAGCTTTCTTT.

The chain joins TRBV6-1 to TRBJ2-2; D tentatively fits TRBD1 or TRBD2 (5 bases each). Trimming took 5 bases from V and 1 from J, leaving 11 bases between them. CDR1 is MNHNS, CDR2 SASEGT, per germline. The CDR3 totals 15 residues. CDR3: CASSTLRGNTGELFF. CDR3 DNA sequence: TGTGCCAGCAGTACCCTGAGGGGGAACACCGGGGAGCTGTTTTTT.

This clone was seen a handful of times. The V call is TRBV5-1, the J call TRBJ1-3; no clear D. CDR1 is SGHRS, CDR2 YFSETQ, per germline. The CDR3 length is 14 residues. V lost 7 bases, J lost 0 bases, and 11 bases lay in between. The CDR3 spells CASGRGNSGNTIYF. Here the CDR3 DNA reads TGCGCCAGCGGGCGGGGAAACTCTGGAAACACCATATATTTT.

The V call is TRBV6-5, the J call TRBJ1-1; D unresolved. V was trimmed by 3 bases and J by 1 base, leaving 6 bases between them. Per the germline V gene, CDR1 is MNHEY and CDR2 is SVGAGI. The CDR3 sequence is 13 residues long. Here the CDR3 reads CASSYWRNTEAFF. For the CDR3, the DNA is TGTGCCAGCAGTTATTGGAGGAACACTGAAGCTTTCTTT.

This clone was picked up a small number of times. The chain carries TRBV6-5 and TRBJ2-2, with 9 positions matching TRBD2. Unmatched junction bases numbered 4, after V lost 4 bases and J lost 4 bases. Germline CDR1 MNHEY, CDR2 SVGAGI. The CDR3 has 15 amino acids. The CDR3 region is CASSLTSGFTGELFF. The CDR3 DNA follows: TGTGCCAGCAGTTTGACTAGCGGATTCACCGGGGAGCTGTTTTTT.